This T cell receptor (beta chain) was found in a study of OX40 agonist ivuxolimab in advanced cancers. Overall study findings and caveats: Clonal expansion by week 6 occurred in CD4+ and CD8+ blood T cells (at 0.1 to 3.0 mg/kg).

The CDR3 totals 13 residues. Losses at the gene ends were 5 bases for V and 7 bases for J; bases not matched to a gene: 8. Germline CDR1 is SGDLS and CDR2 is YYNGEE. As regards this clone: The antigen remains undetermined.

Autoimmune disease history or systemic immunosuppression barred patients. Sequencing was performed with immunoSEQ multiplex PCR; in TCRdb, only in-frame clones are kept and a portion is missing. The table includes about 96,000 clones, under 90% detected once. The source was CD4+ or CD8+ T cells sorted from blood, collected in a trial of the OX40 agonist ivuxolimab. This chain connects TRBV9 to TRBJ1-2, with 7 bases matching TRBD1. This receptor was obtained from an adult with an advanced solid tumor such as melanoma, head and neck, liver or kidney cancer. The CDR3 sequence: CASRAPGQTGYTF. The CDR3 bases are TGTGCCAGCAGAGCTCCGGGACAGACTGGCTACACCTTC.